The sequence of this T cell receptor (beta chain) was determined in a study of response to subunit inactivated influenza vaccine. Study results and limitations: Every seasonal influenza vaccination brings in few new T cells, the authors suggested.

This clonotype came up a few times. Its target is unknown. In TCRdb, the RT-PCR reads were re-called with MiXCR into one record per CDR3 protein. The table shows 630,000 or so distinct CDR3 sequences, with around a sixth occurring only once. Trimming pared 2 bases from V and 9 bases from J, leaving 26 bases between. The CDR3 contains 18 residues. Germline V gene data show CDR1 as MNHEY and CDR2 as SVGAGI. The sample here was PBMCs from blood, taken 12 days after vaccination. V gene TRBV6-5 combines with J gene TRBJ2-1, with D perhaps given as TRBD1 or TRBD2 (5 bases each). This sequence was found in a middle-aged man who received an inactivated influenza vaccine. The CDR3 is CASSYGDISRDRALEQFF. Here the CDR3 DNA reads TGTGCCAGCAGTTACGGCGATATCTCCCGGGACCGGGCCCTTGAGCAGTTCTTC.